Sequencing of this T cell receptor beta chain was carried out in a study of regulatory T cells in long-lasting Graves disease. At the level of the study: Persistent cases took antithyroid drugs over 5 years and stayed TSH receptor antibody positive.

A few counts support this clonotype. Time point denoted: persistent/refractory GD, antithyroid drugs over 5 years with positive TRAb. Isolated PBMC RNA provided the starting material for the TCR library. The authors built TCR beta libraries using iRepertoire HTBI primers and Arm-PCR of CDR3 regions. In the original analysis: The study identified more than 55 TRBV and approximately 13 TRBJ segments across samples. Each CDR3 protein gets one entry after TCRdb re-called the multiplex PCR reads with MiXCR. The V and J calls and clone size come from TCRdb's table, not from the authors' own analysis. The top ten hold roughly an eighth of the sample, which has around 400,000 distinct CDR3 sequences, under 25% seen once. Losses at the gene ends were 10 bases for V and 3 bases for J; bases not matched to a gene: 7. CDR1 SEHNR and CDR2 FQNEAQ come from the germline V gene (reference sequence). The CDR3 length is 13 residues.

This sequence joins TRBV7-9 and TRBJ1-2; 8 positions agree with TRBD1. The sequences come from peripheral blood mononuclear cells (PBMCs), collected when the disease was refractory, from a patient treated with antithyroid drugs. The receptor was isolated from a female donor with Graves disease. CDR3 DNA sequence: TGTGCCACCTGGACAGGGAACGACTATGGCTACACCTTC. Translation gives CATWTGNDYGYTF.